A single sample is the source of the 5 T cell receptor beta chains below, sequenced in a study of blood T cell repertoires in COVID-19. Here immunoSEQ multiplex PCR was the method, and the copy in TCRdb shows in-frame clones only, minus some. This sample has around 170,000 clones; around 83% occur once, and the top ten carry roughly 6.1%. Sequencing was done on a sample of peripheral blood. All receptors derive from a woman between 35 and 50 years old with acute or convalescent COVID-19.

V gene TRBV29-1 combines with J gene TRBJ1-2, with 9 bases matching TRBD1. Germline assignment: CDR1 SQVTM and CDR2 ANQGSEA. The CDR3 totals 13 residues. The ends lost 7 bases at V and 3 bases at J; junction bases unmatched: 6. DNA of the CDR3: TGCAGCGGGTCCACAGGGGGCGACTATGGCTACACCTTC. It yields the protein CSGSTGGDYGYTF.

In this sample, this clone turned up once. This rearrangement joins TRBV11-2 to TRBJ1-1, with D possibly TRBD1 on 5 matching bases. The CDR3 has 14 residues. CDR1 and CDR2 (germline): SGHAT, FQNNGV. Trimming shortened V by 2 bases and J by 10 bases, and 17 bases separated the two germline ends. The CDR3 sequence is CASSLLAGVGVAFF. The CDR3 nucleotides are TGTGCCAGCAGCTTATTAGCGGGGGTGGGAGTAGCTTTCTTT.

V usage is TRBV7-9 and J usage is TRBJ2-7; tentatively, D is TRBD2 (6 bases). The CDR3 is 15 amino acids. Trimming took off 3 bases at V and 4 bases at J, with 16 bases between the two ends. CDR1 SEHNR and CDR2 FQNEAQ come from the germline V gene (reference sequence). The CDR3 DNA is TGTGCCAGCAGCTTTCAGGAGAGCGGGCGTTACGAGCAGTACTTC. This sequence encodes CASSFQESGRYEQYF. The full variable domain, its missing parts supplied by reference TRBV7-9 and TRBJ2-7, is DTGVSQNPRHKITKRGQNVTFRCDPISEHNRLYWYRQTLGQGPEFLTYFQNEAQLEKSRLLSDRFSAERPKGSFSTLEIQRTEQGDSAMYLCASSFQESGRYEQYFGPGTRLTVT.

In its sample, this clone was seen a few times. V is TRBV27 and J is TRBJ2-1, with 8 bases aligning to TRBD2. Germline V gene data show CDR1 as MNHEY and CDR2 as SMNVEV (reference sequence). Trimming cost V 4 bases and J 7 bases; bases outside gene matches: 6. CDR3 size: 14 residues. This chain's CDR3 is CASSSGGGMNEQFF. CDR3 in DNA: TGTGCCAGCAGTTCCGGGGGGGGAATGAATGAGCAGTTCTTC.

This chain joins TRBV4-2 and TRBJ2-1; a weak D match, TRBD2 (6 bases). V was trimmed by 4 bases and J by 2 bases, leaving 18 bases between them. Germline-derived CDR1 and CDR2 are LGHNA and YNFKEQ. CDR3 size: 17 residues. This CDR3 reads CASSPERWGETYNEQFF. The CDR3 DNA sequence: TGTGCCAGCAGCCCCGAACGTTGGGGGGAGACCTACAATGAGCAGTTCTTC.